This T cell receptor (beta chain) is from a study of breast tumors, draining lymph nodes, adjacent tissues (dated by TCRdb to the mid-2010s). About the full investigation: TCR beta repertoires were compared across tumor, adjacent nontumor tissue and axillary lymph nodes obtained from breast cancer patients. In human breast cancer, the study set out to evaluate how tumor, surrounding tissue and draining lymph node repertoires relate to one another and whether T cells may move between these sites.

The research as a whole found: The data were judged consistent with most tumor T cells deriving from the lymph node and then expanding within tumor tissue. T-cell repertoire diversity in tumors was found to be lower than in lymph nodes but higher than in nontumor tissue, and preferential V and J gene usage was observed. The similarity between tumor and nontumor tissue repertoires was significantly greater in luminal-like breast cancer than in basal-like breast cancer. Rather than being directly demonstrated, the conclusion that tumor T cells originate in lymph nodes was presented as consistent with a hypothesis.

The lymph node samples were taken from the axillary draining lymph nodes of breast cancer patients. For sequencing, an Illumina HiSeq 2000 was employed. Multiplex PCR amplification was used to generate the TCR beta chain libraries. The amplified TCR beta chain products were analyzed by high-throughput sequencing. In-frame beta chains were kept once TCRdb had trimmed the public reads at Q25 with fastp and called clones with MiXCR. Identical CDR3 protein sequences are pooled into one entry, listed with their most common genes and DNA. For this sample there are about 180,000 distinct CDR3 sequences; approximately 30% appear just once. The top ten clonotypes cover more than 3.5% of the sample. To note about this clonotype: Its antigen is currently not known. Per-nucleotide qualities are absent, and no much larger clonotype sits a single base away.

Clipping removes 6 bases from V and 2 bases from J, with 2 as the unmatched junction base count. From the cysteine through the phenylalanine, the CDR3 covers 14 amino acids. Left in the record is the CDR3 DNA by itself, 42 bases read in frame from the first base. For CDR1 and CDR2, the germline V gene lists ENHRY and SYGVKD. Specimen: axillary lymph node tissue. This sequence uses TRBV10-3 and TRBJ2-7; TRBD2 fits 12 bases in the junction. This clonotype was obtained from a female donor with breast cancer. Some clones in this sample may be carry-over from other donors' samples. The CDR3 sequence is CAISGLAGTYEQYF. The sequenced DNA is TGTGCCATCAGCGGACTAGCGGGAACCTACGAGCAGTACTTC.